These 13 T cell receptor beta chains share one sample of origin, sequenced in a study of blood T cell repertoires in COVID-19. The data were produced by immunoSEQ multiplex PCR, yet TCRdb's version contains in-frame clones alone and is incomplete. Of approximately 110,000 clones listed, about nine tenths are singletons. The specimen was peripheral blood. The receptor source for this set is a man aged 40-50 years with acute or convalescent COVID-19.

The chain carries TRBV6-5 and TRBJ1-2, with 10 bases fitting TRBD1. The CDR3 has 14 amino acids. Unmatched junction bases numbered 4, after V lost 6 bases and J lost 3 bases. Germline CDR1 MNHEY, CDR2 SVGAGI. The CDR3 region has the DNA TGTGCCAGCAGAACCGGGACAGGGGACTATGGCTACACCTTC. It specifies CASRTGTGDYGYTF.

This clone occurred once. The rearrangement joins TRBV2 to TRBJ1-5; TRBD1 aligns across 8 bases. Germline-derived CDR1 and CDR2 are SNHLY and FYNNEI. The CDR3 totals 15 residues. Trimming cost V 6 bases and J 0 bases; bases outside gene matches: 4. The CDR3 nucleotides are TGTGCCAGCAGGGGGGACAGGCTTAGCAATCAGCCCCAGCATTTT. Residues: CASRGDRLSNQPQHF.

CDR3 loop: CAWNRQGTYYGYTF. The DNA for the CDR3 is TGTGCCTGGAACCGACAGGGTACCTACTATGGCTACACCTTC. J is TRBJ1-2 and V is TRBV30, with 7 positions matching TRBD1. Germline trimming cut 4 bases from V and 3 bases from J; bases unmatched to any gene: 8. CDR1 is GTSNPN, CDR2 SVGIG, per germline (reference sequence). The CDR3 spans 14 residues.

This sequence joins TRBV5-8 and TRBJ2-7; 10 bases fit TRBD2. The V segment lost 1 base and the J segment 4 bases; nucleotides outside the gene matches: 5. Germline V gene sequence: CDR1 SGHTS, CDR2 YDEGEE. There are 15 residues in the CDR3. The CDR3 loop reads CASSLRLAGAYEQYF. Here the CDR3 DNA reads TGTGCCAGCAGCTTGAGGCTAGCGGGAGCTTACGAGCAGTACTTC. Full variable domain (outside the CDR3, taken from reference TRBV5-8 and TRBJ2-7): EAGVTQSPTHLIKTRGQQATLRCSPISGHTSVYWYQQALGLGLQFLLWYDEGEERNRGNFPPRFSGRQFPNYSSELNVNALELEDSALYLCASSLRLAGAYEQYFGPGTRLTVT.

V gene TRBV19 combines with J gene TRBJ1-5; 9 bases are shared with TRBD1. The CDR3 extends over 15 amino acids. Trimming removed 3 bases from V and 4 bases from J; junction bases left unmatched: 4. The germline CDR1 and CDR2 sequences are LNHDA and SQIVND (reference sequence). CDR3 protein: CASSIDRGVNQPQHF. CDR3 in DNA: TGTGCCAGTAGTATCGACAGGGGGGTTAATCAGCCCCAGCATTTT.

V gene TRBV18 combines with J gene TRBJ1-6; 11 nucleotides align to TRBD1. This CDR3 contains 14 residues. Germline V lookup: CDR1 KGHSH, CDR2 LQKENI. The ends lost 5 bases at V and 10 bases at J; junction bases unmatched: 4. In DNA, the CDR3 is TGTGCCAGCTCAGCGGGGACAGGGGGGTCACCCCTCCACTTT. Protein product: CASSAGTGGSPLHF.

The J gene is TRBJ1-6, the V gene TRBV6-5; 10 bases are a match to TRBD1. CDR1 MNHEY and CDR2 SVGAGI come from the germline V gene. The CDR3 has 14 amino acids. The V segment lost 8 bases and the J segment 9 bases; nucleotides outside the gene matches: 7. CDR3 residues: CASGDRGVFSPLHF. CDR3 coding DNA: TGTGCCAGCGGGGACAGGGGTGTATTTTCACCCCTCCACTTT.

The genes are TRBV2 and TRBJ1-1; unclear D gene. Germline lookup yields CDR1 SNHLY and CDR2 FYNNEI. Deletions cut 7 bases from V and 0 bases from J, with 12 bases between. The CDR3 totals 14 residues. The chain's CDR3 is CASTPETLNTEAFF. In nucleotides, the CDR3 is TGTGCCAGCACCCCAGAGACACTGAACACTGAAGCTTTCTTT.

This chain joins TRBV15 and TRBJ1-5; D not certain. Germline V lookup: CDR1 LNHNV, CDR2 YYDKDF (reference sequence). V lost 0 bases, J lost 8 bases, and 11 bases lay in between. The CDR3 has 14 amino acids. The CDR3 sequence: CATSRDRSAEPQHF. The CDR3 nucleotides read TGTGCCACCAGCAGAGATCGGTCCGCGGAGCCCCAGCATTTT.

This chain links TRBV7-2 with TRBJ2-7; 7 positions match TRBD1. The V and J ends lost 8 bases and 0 bases, in that order; junction bases with no gene match: 7. Germline-derived CDR1 and CDR2 are SGHTA and FQGNSA. The CDR3 consists of 14 residues. CDR3 in DNA: TGTGCCAGCTCGATACGGGACAGCTCCTACGAGCAGTACTTC. Its translation is CASSIRDSSYEQYF.

This clone was counted a few times. The chain links TRBV7-9 to TRBJ2-3; D is perhaps TRBD1 (6 bases). Trimming took off 1 base at V and 0 bases at J, with 14 bases between the two ends. Germline V lookup: CDR1 SEHNR, CDR2 FQNEAQ (reference sequence). The CDR3 has 17 residues. For the CDR3, the DNA is TGTGCCAGCAGCTTAGTGGCGAACAGGGTTAGCACAGATACGCAGTATTTT. It yields the protein CASSLVANRVSTDTQYF.

This chain links TRBV18 with TRBJ1-6; a weak D match, TRBD1 (6 bases). Between the trimmed V and J ends, which lost 3 bases and 6 bases, there was a span of 15 bases. The CDR3 is made up of 16 amino acids. Germline V CDR1 and CDR2: KGHSH, LQKENI. The CDR3 is CASSPALTGSNSPLHF. As DNA, the CDR3 is TGTGCCAGCTCACCTGCCCTGACAGGATCTAATTCACCCCTCCACTTT.

The chain employs TRBV19 and TRBJ1-1; a weak D match, TRBD1 (6 bases). This CDR3 has 15 amino acids. CDR1 and CDR2 from the germline V gene are LNHDA and SQIVND (reference sequence). The germline V and J ends were trimmed by 3 bases and 8 bases, with 19 bases remaining between them. The CDR3 DNA reads TGTGCCAGTAGTATGTGGATGGGGACACTTGACGAAGCTTTCTTT. Its translation: CASSMWMGTLDEAFF.